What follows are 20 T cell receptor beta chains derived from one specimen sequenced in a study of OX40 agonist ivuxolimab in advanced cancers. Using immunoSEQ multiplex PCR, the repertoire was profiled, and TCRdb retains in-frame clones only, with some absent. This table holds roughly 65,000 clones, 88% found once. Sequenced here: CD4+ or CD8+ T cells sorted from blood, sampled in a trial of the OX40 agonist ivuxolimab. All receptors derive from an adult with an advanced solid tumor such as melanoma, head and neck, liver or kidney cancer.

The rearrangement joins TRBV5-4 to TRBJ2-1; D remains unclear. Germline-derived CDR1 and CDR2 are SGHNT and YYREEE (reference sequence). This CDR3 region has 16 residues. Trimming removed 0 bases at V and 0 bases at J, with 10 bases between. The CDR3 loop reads CASSLEGARSYNEQFF. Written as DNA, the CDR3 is TGTGCCAGCAGCTTGGAGGGCGCCCGCTCCTACAATGAGCAGTTCTTC.

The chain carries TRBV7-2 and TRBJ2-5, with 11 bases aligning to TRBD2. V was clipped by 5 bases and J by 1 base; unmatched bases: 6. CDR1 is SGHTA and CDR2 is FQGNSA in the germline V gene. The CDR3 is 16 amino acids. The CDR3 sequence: CASSLGTSGLQETQYF. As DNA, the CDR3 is TGTGCCAGCAGCCTGGGGACTAGCGGTCTCCAAGAGACCCAGTACTTC.

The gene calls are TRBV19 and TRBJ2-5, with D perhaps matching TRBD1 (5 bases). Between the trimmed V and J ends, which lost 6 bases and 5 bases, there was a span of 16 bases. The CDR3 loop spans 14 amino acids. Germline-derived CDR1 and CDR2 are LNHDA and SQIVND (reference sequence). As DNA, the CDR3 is TGTGCCAGTAGACCGGAGCAGGGTCGGGAGACCCAGTACTTC. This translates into CASRPEQGRETQYF.

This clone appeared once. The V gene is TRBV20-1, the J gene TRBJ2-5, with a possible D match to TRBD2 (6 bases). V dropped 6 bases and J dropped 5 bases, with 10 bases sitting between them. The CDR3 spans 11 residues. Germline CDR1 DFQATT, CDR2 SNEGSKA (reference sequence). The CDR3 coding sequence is TGCAGTGCCAGACTAGAGGAGACCCAGTACTTC. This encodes CSARLEETQYF.

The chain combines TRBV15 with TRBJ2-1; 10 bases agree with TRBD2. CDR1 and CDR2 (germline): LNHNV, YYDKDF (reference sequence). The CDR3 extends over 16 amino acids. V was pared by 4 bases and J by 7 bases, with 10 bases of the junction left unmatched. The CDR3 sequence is CATSISVAGGRNEQFF. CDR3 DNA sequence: TGTGCCACCAGCATCTCGGTAGCGGGGGGTAGGAATGAGCAGTTCTTC. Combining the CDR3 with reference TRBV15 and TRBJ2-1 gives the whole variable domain DAMVIQNPRYQVTQFGKPVTLSCSQTLNHNVMYWYQQKSSQAPKLLFHYYDKDFNNEADTPDNFQSRRPNTSFCFLDIRSPGLGDTAMYLCATSISVAGGRNEQFFGPGTRLTVL.

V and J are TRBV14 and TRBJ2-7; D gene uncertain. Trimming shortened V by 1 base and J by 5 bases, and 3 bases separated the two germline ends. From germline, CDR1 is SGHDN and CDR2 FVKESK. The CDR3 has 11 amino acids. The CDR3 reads CASSQANEQYF. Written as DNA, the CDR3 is TGTGCCAGCAGCCAAGCGAACGAGCAGTACTTC.

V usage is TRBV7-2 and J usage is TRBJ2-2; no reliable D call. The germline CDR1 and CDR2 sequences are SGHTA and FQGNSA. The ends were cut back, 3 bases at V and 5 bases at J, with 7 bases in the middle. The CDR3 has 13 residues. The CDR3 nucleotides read TGTGCCAGCAGCTTTGGGATTACCGGGGAGCTGTTTTTT. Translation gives CASSFGITGELFF.

The DNA for the CDR3 is TGTGCCAGCAGTGACTCGGGCTATGGTGAAAAACTGTTTTTT. Amino acids: CASSDSGYGEKLFF. The chain recombines TRBV2 with TRBJ1-4; D unresolved. CDR1 is SNHLY, CDR2 FYNNEI, per germline. This CDR3 is 14 amino acids long. V lost 3 bases, J lost 7 bases, and 12 bases lay in between.

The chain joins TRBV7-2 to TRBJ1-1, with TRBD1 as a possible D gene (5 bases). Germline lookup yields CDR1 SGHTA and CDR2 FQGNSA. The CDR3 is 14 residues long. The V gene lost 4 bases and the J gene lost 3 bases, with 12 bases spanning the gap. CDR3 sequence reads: CASSSSGGYTEAFF. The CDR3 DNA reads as TGTGCCAGCAGCTCAAGTGGGGGTTACACTGAAGCTTTCTTT.

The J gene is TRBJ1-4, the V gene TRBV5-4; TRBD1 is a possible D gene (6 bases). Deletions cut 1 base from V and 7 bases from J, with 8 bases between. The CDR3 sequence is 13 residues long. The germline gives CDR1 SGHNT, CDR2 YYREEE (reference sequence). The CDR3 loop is CASSLSGVEKLFF. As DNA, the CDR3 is TGTGCCAGCAGCTTGTCAGGGGTTGAAAAACTGTTTTTT.

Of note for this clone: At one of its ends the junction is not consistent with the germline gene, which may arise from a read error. This CDR3 is CASSNSQETQYF. The CDR3, as DNA: TGTGCCAGCAGTAACTCCCAAGAGACCCAGTACTTC. The V and J genes are TRBV6-5 and TRBJ2-5, with unresolved D. Germline V CDR1 and CDR2: MNHEY, SVGAGI. CDR3 size: 12 residues.

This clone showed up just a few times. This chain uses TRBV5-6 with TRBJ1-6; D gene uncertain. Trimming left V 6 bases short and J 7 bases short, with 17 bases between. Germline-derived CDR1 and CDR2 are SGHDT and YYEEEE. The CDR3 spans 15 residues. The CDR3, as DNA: TGTGCCAGCATCCGGAGCCACACATCGAATTCACCCCTCCACTTT. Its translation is CASIRSHTSNSPLHF.

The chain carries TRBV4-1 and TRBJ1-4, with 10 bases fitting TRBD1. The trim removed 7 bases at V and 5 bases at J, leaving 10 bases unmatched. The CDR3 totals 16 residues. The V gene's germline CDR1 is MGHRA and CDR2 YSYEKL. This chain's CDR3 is CASTQEGQGKNEKLFF. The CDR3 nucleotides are TGCGCCAGCACACAAGAGGGACAGGGGAAGAATGAAAAACTGTTTTTT.

As DNA, the CDR3 is TGCGCCAGCAGCCCATCTAGCGGGAGGGCTTCGCAGTATTTT. This codes for CASSPSSGRASQYF. The V gene is TRBV4-1, the J gene TRBJ2-3; 12 nucleotides line up with TRBD2. The V gene end was trimmed by 4 bases and the J gene end by 10 bases; junction bases not matched to a gene: 6. The CDR3 length is 14 residues. The germline CDR1 and CDR2 sequences are MGHRA and YSYEKL.

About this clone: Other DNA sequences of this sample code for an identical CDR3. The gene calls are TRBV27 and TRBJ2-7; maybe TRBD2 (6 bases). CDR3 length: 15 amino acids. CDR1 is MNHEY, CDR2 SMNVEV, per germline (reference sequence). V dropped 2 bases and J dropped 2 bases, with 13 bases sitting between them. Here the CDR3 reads CASSLTGRGTYEQYF. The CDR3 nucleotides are TGTGCCAGCAGTTTAACCGGCCGGGGGACCTACGAGCAGTACTTC.

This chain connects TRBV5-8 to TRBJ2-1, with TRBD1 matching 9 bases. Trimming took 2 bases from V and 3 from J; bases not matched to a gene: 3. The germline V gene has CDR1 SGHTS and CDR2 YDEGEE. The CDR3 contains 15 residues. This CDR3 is CASSLGTGFYNEQFF. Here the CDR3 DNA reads TGTGCCAGCAGCTTAGGGACAGGGTTCTACAATGAGCAGTTCTTC.

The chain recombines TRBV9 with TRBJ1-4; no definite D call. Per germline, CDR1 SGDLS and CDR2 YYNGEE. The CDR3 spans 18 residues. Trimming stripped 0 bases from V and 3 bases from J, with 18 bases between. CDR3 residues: CASSVGVGVAGSNEKLFF. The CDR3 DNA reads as TGTGCCAGCAGCGTAGGTGTCGGTGTGGCAGGATCTAATGAAAAACTGTTTTTT.

The DNA for the CDR3 is TGTGCCAGCAGCTTTTTCGACAGGGGTGAGGAAAAACTGTTTTTT. Translated, it gives CASSFFDRGEEKLFF. The chain has TRBV5-5 and TRBJ1-4; TRBD1 matches at 8 bases. The CDR3 contains 15 residues. V shed 2 bases, J shed 8 bases, and the junction held 8 bases outside the gene matches. The germline V gene has CDR1 SGHKS and CDR2 YYEKEE (reference sequence).

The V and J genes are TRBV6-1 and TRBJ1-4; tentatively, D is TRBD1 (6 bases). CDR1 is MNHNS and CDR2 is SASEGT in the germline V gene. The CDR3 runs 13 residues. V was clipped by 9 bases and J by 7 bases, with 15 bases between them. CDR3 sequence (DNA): TGTGCCAGTCGACAGGAGGGTCGTGAAAAACTGTTTTTT. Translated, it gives CASRQEGREKLFF.

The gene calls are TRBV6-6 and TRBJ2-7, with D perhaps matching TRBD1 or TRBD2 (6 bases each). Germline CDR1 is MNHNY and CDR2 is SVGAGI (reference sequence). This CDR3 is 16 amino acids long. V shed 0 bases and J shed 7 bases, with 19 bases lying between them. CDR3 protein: CASSYSGTAPRGEQYF. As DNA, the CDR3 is TGTGCCAGCAGTTACTCGGGGACTGCCCCTAGGGGGGAGCAGTACTTC.